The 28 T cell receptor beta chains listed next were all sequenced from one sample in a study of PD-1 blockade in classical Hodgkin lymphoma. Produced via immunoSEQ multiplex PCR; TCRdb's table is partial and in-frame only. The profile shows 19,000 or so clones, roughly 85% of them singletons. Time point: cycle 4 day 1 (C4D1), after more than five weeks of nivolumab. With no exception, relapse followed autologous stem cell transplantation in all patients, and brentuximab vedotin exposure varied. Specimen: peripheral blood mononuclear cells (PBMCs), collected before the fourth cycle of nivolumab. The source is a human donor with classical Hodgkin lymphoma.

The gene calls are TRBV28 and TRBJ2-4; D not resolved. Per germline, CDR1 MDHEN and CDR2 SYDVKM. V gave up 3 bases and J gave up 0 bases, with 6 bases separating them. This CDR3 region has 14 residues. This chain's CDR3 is CASSFELAKNIQYF. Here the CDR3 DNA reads TGTGCCAGCAGTTTCGAACTAGCCAAAAACATTCAGTACTTC.

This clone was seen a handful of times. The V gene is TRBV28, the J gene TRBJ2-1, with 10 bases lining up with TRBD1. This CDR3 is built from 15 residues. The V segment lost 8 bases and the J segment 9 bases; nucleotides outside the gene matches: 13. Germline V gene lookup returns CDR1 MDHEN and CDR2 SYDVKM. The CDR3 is CASGSRDRGSGEQFF. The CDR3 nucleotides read TGTGCCAGCGGATCCCGGGACAGGGGAAGTGGTGAGCAGTTCTTC. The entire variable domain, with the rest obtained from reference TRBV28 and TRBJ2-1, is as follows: DVKVTQSSRYLVKRTGEKVFLECVQDMDHENMFWYRQDPGLGLRLIYFSYDVKMKEKGDIPEGYSVSREKKERFSLILESASTNQTSMYLCASGSRDRGSGEQFFGPGTRLTVL.

DNA of the CDR3: TGTGCCACCAGCAGAGATTTGGGGCGTAAGGCTTTCTTT. Amino acid sequence: CATSRDLGRKAFF. The V call is TRBV15, the J call TRBJ1-1; TRBD1 is a possible D gene (5 bases). V lost 0 bases to trimming and J lost 11 bases, with 13 bases between them. The germline V gene has CDR1 LNHNV and CDR2 YYDKDF (reference sequence). The CDR3 runs to 13 residues.

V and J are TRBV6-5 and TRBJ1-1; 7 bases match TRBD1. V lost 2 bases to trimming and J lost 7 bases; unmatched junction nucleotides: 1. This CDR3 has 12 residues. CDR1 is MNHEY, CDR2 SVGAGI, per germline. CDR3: CASSYAGGEAFF. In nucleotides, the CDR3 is TGTGCCAGCAGTTACGCAGGGGGTGAAGCTTTCTTT.

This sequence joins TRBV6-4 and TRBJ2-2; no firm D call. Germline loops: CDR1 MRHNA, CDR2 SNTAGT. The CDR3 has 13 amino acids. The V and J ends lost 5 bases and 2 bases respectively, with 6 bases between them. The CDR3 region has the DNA TGTGCCAGCAGTCTCGACAACACCGGGGAGCTGTTTTTT. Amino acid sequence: CASSLDNTGELFF.

CDR3 in amino acids: CASSLTQEGNTEAFF. The CDR3 bases are TGTGCCAGCAGCTTAACCCAAGAGGGGAACACTGAAGCTTTCTTT. The chain has TRBV7-6 and TRBJ1-1; D remains unclear. The CDR3 consists of 15 residues. The ends were cut back, 2 bases at V and 1 base at J, with 11 bases in the middle. The germline V gene encodes CDR1 SGHVS and CDR2 FNYEAQ.

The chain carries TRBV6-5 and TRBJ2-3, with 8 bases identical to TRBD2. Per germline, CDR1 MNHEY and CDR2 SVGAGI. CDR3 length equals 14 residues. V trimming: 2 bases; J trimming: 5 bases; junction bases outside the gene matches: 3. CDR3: CASSYRGGLDTQYF. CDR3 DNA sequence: TGTGCCAGCAGTTACCGGGGGGGGTTAGATACGCAGTATTTT.

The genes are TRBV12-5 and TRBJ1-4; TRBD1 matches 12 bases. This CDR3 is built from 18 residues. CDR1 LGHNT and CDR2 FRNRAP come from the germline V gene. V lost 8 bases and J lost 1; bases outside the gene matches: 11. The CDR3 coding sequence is TGTGCTAGTAGACCGGGACAGGGGGCCTTTGAAACTAATGAAAAACTGTTTTTT. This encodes CASRPGQGAFETNEKLFF.

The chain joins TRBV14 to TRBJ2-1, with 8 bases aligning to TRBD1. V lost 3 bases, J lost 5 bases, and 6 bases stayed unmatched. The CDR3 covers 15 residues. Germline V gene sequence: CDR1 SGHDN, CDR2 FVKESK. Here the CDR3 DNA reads TGTGCCAGCAGCCAGCGACAGGGGAGAGACAATGAGCAGTTCTTC. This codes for CASSQRQGRDNEQFF. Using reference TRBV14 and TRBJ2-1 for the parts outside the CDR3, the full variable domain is EAGVTQFPSHSVIEKGQTVTLRCDPISGHDNLYWYRRVMGKEIKFLLHFVKESKQDESGMPNNRFLAERTGGTYSTLKVQPAELEDSGVYFCASSQRQGRDNEQFFGPGTRLTVL.

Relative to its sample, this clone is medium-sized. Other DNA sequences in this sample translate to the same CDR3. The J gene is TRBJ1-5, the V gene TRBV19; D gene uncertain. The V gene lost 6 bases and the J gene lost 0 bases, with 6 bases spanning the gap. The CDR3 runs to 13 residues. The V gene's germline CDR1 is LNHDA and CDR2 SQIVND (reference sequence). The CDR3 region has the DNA TGTGCCAGTAGCCTTAATAGCAATCAGCCCCAGCATTTT. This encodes CASSLNSNQPQHF.

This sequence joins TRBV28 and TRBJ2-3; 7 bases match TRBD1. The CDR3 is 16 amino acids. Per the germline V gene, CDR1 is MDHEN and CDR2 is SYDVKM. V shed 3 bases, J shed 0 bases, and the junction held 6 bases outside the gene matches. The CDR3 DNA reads TGTGCCAGCAGTTTCAGGACAGGCACTAGCACAGATACGCAGTATTTT. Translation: CASSFRTGTSTDTQYF.

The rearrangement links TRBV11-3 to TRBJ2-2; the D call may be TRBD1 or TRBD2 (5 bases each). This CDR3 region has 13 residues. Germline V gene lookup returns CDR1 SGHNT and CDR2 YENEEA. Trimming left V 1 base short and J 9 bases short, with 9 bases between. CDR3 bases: TGTGCCAGCAGCTTAGGGGGGAGCAGGGAGCTGTTTTTT. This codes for CASSLGGSRELFF.

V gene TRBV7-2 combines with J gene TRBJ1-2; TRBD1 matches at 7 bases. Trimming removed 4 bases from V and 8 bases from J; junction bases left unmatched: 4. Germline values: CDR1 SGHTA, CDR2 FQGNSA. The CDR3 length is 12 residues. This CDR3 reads CASSSTGTGYTF. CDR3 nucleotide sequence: TGTGCCAGCAGCTCGACAGGGACCGGCTACACCTTC.

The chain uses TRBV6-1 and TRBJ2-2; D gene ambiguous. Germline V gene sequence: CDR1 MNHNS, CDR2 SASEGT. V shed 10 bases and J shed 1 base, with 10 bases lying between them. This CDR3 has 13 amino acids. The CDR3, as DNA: TGTGCCACCCTTCGACGGAACACCGGGGAGCTGTTTTTT. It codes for CATLRRNTGELFF.

CDR3 sequence reads: CSVSQNSNQPQHF. Here the CDR3 DNA reads TGCAGCGTTAGCCAGAATAGCAATCAGCCCCAGCATTTT. The gene calls are TRBV29-1 and TRBJ1-5; no reliable D call. The CDR3 is 13 residues long. V dropped 5 bases and J dropped 0 bases, with 8 bases sitting between them. CDR1 and CDR2 (germline): SQVTM, ANQGSEA. The full variable domain, with the rest looked up from reference TRBV29-1 and TRBJ1-5, is SAVISQKPSRDICQRGTSLTIQCQVDSQVTMMFWYRQQPGQSLTLIATANQGSEATYESGFVIDKFPISRPNLTFSTLTVSNMSPEDSSIYLCSVSQNSNQPQHFGDGTRLSIL.

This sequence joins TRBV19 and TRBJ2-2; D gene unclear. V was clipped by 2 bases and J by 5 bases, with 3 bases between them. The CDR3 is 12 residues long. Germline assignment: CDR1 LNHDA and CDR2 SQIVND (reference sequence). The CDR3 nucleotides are TGTGCCAGTAGTATAATTACCGGGGAGCTGTTTTTT. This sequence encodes CASSIITGELFF. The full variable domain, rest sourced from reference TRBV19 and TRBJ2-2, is DGGITQSPKYLFRKEGQNVTLSCEQNLNHDAMYWYRQDPGQGLRLIYYSQIVNDFQKGDIAEGYSVSREKKESFPLTVTSAQKNPTAFYLCASSIITGELFFGEGSRLTVL.

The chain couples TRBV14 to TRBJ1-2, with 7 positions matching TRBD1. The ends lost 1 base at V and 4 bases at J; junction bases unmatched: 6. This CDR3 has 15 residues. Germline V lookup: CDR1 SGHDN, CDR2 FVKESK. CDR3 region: CASSQGPGTVYGYTF. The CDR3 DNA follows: TGTGCCAGCAGCCAAGGCCCCGGGACAGTCTATGGCTACACCTTC.

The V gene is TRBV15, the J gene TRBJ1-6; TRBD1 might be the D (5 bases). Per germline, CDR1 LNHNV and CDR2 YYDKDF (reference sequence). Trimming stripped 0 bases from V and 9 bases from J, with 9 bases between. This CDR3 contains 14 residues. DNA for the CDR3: TGTGCCACCAGCAGAGATCCGGGGGGTTCACCCCTCCACTTT. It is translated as CATSRDPGGSPLHF. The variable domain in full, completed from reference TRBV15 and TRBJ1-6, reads DAMVIQNPRYQVTQFGKPVTLSCSQTLNHNVMYWYQQKSSQAPKLLFHYYDKDFNNEADTPDNFQSRRPNTSFCFLDIRSPGLGDTAMYLCATSRDPGGSPLHFGNGTRLTVT.

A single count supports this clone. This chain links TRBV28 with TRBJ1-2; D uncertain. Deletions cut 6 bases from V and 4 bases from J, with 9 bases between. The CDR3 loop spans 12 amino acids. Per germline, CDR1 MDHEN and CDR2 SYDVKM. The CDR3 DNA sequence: TGTGCCAGCAGCCCCGACGGCTATGGCTACACCTTC. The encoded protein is CASSPDGYGYTF.

This chain's CDR3 is CASSLSPNTGELFF. DNA of the CDR3: TGTGCCAGCAGCTTATCCCCGAACACCGGGGAGCTGTTTTTT. V is TRBV7-3 and J is TRBJ2-2, with D unresolved. Germline V CDR1 and CDR2: SGHTA, FQGTGA. The V end was cut by 2 bases, the J end by 0 bases, with 4 bases between. The CDR3 contains 14 residues. The variable domain in full, with the rest retrieved from reference TRBV7-3 and TRBJ2-2, is GAGVSQTPSNKVTEKGKYVELRCDPISGHTALYWYRQSLGQGPEFLIYFQGTGAADDSGLPNDRFFAVRPEGSVSTLKIQRTERGDSAVYLCASSLSPNTGELFFGEGSRLTVL.

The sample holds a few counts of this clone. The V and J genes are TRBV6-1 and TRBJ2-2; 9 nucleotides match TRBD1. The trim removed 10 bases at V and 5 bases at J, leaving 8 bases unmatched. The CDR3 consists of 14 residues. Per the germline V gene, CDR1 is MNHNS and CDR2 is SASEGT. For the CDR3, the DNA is TGTGCCACCGAGGACAGGGGAGGGACCGGGGAGCTGTTTTTT. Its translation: CATEDRGGTGELFF.

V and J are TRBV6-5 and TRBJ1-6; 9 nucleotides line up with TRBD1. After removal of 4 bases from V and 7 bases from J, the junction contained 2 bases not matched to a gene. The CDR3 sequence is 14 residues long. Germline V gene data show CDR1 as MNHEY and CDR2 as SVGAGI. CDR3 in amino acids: CASSWDRANSPLHF. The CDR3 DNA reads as TGTGCCAGCAGTTGGGACAGGGCGAATTCACCCCTCCACTTT.

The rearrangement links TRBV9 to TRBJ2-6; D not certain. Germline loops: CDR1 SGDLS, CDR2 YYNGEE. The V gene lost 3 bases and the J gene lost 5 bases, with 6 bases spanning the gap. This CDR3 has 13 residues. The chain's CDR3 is CASSGLWANVLTF. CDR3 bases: TGTGCCAGCAGCGGTCTCTGGGCCAACGTCCTGACTTTC.

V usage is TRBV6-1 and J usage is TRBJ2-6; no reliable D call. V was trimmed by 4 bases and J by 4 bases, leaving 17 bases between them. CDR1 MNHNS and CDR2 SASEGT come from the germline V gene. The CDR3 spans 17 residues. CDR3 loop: CASSVETRYAGANVLTF. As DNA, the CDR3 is TGTGCCAGCAGTGTCGAGACAAGGTACGCCGGGGCCAACGTCCTGACTTTC.

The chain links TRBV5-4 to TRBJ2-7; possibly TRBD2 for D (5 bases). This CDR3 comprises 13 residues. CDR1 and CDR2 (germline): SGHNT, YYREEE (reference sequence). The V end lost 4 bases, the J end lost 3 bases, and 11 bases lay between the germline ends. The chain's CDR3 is CASSPVGIYEQYF. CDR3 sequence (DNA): TGTGCCAGCAGCCCCGTCGGGATCTACGAGCAGTACTTC.

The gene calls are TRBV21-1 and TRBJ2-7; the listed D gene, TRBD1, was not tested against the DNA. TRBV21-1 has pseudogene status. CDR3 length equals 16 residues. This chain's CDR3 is CANPDRLLGLVNEQYF. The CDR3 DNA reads TGTGCCAACCCGGACAGGCTTTTGGGCCTTGTGAACGAGCAGTACTTC.

In DNA, the CDR3 is TGTGCCAGCAGCCTGACCGGGACAGGAGTCCCGTATTTT. It is translated as CASSLTGTGVPYF. The chain links TRBV5-5 to TRBJ2-3, with 8 bases lining up with TRBD1. Losses at the gene ends were 4 bases for V and 14 bases for J; bases not matched to a gene: 12. Germline V gene sequence: CDR1 SGHKS, CDR2 YYEKEE (reference sequence). The length of the CDR3 is 13 residues.

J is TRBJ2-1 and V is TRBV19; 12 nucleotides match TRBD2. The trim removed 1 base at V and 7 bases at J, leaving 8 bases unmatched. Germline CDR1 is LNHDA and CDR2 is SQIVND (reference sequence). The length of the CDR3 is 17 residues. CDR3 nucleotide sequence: TGTGCCAGTAGTATAGCGCTAGCGGGAGGGCAAGGAAATGAGCAGTTCTTC. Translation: CASSIALAGGQGNEQFF.